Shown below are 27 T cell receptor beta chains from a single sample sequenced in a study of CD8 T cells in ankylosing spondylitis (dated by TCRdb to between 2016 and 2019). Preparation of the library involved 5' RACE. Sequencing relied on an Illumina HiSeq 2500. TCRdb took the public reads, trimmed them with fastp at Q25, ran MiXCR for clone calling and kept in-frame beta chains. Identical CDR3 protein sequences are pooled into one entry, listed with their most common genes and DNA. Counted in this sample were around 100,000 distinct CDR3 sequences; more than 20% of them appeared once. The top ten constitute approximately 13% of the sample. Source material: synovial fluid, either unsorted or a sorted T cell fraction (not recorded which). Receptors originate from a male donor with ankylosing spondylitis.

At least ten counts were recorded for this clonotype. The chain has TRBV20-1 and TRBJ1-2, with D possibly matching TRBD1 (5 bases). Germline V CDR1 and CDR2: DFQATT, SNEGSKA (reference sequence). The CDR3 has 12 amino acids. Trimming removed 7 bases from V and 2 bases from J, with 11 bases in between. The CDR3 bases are TGCAGTGTCAGGACACCGAACTATGGCTACACCTTC. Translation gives CSVRTPNYGYTF.

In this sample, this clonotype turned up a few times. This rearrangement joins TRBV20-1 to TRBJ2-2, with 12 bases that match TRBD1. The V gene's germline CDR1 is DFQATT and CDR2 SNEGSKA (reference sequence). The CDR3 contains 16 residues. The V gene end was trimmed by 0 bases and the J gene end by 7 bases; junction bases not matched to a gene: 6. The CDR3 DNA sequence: TGCAGTGCTAGAGACGCCGGGACAGGGGGCAACGGGGAGCTGTTTTTT. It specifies CSARDAGTGGNGELFF.

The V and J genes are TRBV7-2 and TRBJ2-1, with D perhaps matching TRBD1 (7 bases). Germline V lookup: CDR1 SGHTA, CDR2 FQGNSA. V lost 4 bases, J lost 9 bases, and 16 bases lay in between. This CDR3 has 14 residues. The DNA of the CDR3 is TGTGCCAGCAGCTGGGGGGACAGTCGAGGTGAGCAGTTCTTC. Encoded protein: CASSWGDSRGEQFF. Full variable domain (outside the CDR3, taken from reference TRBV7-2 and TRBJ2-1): GAGVSQSPSNKVTEKGKDVELRCDPISGHTALYWYRQSLGQGLEFLIYFQGNSAPDKSGLPSDRFSAERTGGSVSTLTIQRTQQEDSAVYLCASSWGDSRGEQFFGPGTRLTVL.

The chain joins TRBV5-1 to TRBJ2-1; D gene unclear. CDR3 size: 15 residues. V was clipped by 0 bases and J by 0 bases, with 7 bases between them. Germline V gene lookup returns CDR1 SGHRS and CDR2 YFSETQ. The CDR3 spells CASSLEASSYNEQFF. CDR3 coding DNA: TGCGCCAGCAGCTTGGAGGCGAGCTCCTACAATGAGCAGTTCTTC.

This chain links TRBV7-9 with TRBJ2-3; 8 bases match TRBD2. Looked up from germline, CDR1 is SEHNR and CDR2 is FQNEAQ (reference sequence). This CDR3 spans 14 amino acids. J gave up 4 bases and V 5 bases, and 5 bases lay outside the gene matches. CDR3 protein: CASSIGLAADTQYF. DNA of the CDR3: TGTGCCAGCAGCATCGGACTAGCTGCAGATACGCAGTATTTT.

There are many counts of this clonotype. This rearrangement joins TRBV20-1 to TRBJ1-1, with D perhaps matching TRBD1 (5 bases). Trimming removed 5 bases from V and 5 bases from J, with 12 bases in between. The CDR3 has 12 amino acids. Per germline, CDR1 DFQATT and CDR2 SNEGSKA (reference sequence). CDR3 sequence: CSAGGRVTEAFF. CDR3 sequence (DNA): TGCAGTGCTGGGGGGAGAGTGACTGAAGCTTTCTTT.

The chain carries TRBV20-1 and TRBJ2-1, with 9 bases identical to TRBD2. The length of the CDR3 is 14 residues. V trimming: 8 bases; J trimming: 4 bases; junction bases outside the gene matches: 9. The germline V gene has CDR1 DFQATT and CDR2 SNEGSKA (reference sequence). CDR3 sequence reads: CSPRGSGGYNEQFF. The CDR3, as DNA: TGCAGTCCCCGGGGGAGCGGGGGGTACAATGAGCAGTTCTTC.

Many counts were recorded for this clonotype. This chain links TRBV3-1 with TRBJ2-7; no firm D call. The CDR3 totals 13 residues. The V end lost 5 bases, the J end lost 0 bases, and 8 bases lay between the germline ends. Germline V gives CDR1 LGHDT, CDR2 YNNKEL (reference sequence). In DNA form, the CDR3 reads TGTGCCAGCAGCTCTCGGTCCTCCTACGAGCAGTACTTC. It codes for CASSSRSSYEQYF.

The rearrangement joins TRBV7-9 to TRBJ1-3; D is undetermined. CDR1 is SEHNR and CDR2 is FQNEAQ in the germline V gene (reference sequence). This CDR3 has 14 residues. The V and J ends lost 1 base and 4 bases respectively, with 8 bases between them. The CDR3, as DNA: TGTGCCAGCAGCTTAGGGCAGGACGGAAACACCATATATTTT. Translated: CASSLGQDGNTIYF. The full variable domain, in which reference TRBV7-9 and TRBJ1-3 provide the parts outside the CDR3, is DTGVSQNPRHKITKRGQNVTFRCDPISEHNRLYWYRQTLGQGPEFLTYFQNEAQLEKSRLLSDRFSAERPKGSFSTLEIQRTEQGDSAMYLCASSLGQDGNTIYFGEGSWLTVV.

The CDR3 DNA is TGTGCCAGCAGCCCCAGGGAGGACCAGAAAAACTATGGCTACACCTTC. This gives the protein CASSPREDQKNYGYTF. The chain has TRBV7-8 and TRBJ1-2; D is perhaps TRBD1 (5 bases). Germline CDR1 and CDR2: SGHVS and FQNEAQ. The CDR3 consists of 16 residues. V was trimmed by 5 bases and J by 2 bases, leaving 18 bases between them.

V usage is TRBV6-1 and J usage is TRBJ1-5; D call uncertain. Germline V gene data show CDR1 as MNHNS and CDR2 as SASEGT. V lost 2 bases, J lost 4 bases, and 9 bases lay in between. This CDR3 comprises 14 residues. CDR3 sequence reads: CASSELRANQPQHF. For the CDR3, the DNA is TGTGCCAGCAGTGAATTAAGGGCAAATCAGCCCCAGCATTTT.

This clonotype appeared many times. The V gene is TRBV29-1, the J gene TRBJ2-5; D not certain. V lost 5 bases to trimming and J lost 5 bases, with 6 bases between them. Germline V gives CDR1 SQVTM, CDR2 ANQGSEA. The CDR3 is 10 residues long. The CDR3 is CSVYKETQYF. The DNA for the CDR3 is TGCAGCGTTTATAAGGAGACCCAGTACTTC.

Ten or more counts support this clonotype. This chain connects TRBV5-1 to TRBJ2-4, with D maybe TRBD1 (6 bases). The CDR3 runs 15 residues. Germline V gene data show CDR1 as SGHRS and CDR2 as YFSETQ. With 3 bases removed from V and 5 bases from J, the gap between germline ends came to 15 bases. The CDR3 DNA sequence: TGCGCCAGCAGCTCAGGGGCCTCAATTCAAAACATTCAGTACTTC. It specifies CASSSGASIQNIQYF.

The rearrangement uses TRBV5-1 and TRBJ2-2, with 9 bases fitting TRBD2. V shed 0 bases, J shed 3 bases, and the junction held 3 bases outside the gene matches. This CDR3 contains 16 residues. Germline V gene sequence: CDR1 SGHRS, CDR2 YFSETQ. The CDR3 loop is CASSLVTSGYTGELFF. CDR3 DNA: TGCGCCAGCAGCTTGGTCACTAGCGGGTACACCGGGGAGCTGTTTTTT.

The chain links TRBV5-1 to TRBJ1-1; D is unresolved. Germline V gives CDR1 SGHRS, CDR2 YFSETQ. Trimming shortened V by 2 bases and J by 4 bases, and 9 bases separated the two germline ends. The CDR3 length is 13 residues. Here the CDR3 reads CASSFRTSTEAFF. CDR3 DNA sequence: TGCGCCAGCAGCTTCAGGACCTCCACTGAAGCTTTCTTT.

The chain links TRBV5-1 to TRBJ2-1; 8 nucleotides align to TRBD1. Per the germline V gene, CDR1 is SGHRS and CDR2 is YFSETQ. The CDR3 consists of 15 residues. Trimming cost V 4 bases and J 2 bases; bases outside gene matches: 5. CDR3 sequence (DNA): TGCGCCAGCAGCCATGGGACAGGAGCCTACAATGAGCAGTTCTTC. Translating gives CASSHGTGAYNEQFF.

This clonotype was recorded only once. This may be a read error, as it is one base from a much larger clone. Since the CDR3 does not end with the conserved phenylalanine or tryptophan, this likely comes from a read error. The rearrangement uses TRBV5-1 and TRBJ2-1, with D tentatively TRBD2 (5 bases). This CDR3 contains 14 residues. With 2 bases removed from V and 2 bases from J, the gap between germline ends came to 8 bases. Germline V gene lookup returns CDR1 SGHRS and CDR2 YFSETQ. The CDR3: CASSLSAAYNEQFL. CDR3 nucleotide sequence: TGCGCCAGCAGCTTATCAGCGGCCTACAATGAGCAGTTCTTG.

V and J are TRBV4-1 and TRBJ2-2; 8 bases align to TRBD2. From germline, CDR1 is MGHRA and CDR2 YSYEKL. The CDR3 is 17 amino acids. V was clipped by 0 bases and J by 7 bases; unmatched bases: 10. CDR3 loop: CASSQDQRTSLGGELFF. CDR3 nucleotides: TGCGCCAGCAGCCAAGATCAGCGGACTAGCTTGGGCGGGGAGCTGTTTTTT.

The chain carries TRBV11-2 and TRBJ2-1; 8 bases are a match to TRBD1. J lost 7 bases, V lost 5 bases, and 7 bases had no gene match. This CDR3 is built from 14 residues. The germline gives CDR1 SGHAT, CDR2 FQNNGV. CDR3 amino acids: CASSAQGALNEQFF. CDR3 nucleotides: TGTGCCAGCAGCGCCCAGGGGGCGCTTAATGAGCAGTTCTTC.

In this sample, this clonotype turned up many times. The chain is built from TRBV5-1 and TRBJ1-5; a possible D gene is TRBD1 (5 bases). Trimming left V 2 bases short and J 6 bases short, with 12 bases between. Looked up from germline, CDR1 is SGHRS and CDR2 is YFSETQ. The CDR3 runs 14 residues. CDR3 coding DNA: TGCGCCAGCAGCTTTGCGGGGGAGGGTCAGCCCCAGCATTTT. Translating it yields CASSFAGEGQPQHF.

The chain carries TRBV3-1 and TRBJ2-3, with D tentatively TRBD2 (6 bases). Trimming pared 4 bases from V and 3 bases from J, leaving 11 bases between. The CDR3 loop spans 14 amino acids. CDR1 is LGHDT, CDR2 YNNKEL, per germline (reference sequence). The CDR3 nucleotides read TGTGCCAGCAGCCTGCAACTAGCAACAGATACGCAGTATTTT. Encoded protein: CASSLQLATDTQYF.

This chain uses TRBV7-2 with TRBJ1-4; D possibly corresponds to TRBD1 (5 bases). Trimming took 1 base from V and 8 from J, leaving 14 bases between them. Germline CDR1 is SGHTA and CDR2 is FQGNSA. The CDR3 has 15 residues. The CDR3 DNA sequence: TGTGCCAGCAGCTTAGATGCTTCAGGGTGGGAAAAACTGTTTTTT. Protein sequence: CASSLDASGWEKLFF. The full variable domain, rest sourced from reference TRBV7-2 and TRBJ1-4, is GAGVSQSPSNKVTEKGKDVELRCDPISGHTALYWYRQSLGQGLEFLIYFQGNSAPDKSGLPSDRFSAERTGGSVSTLTIQRTQQEDSAVYLCASSLDASGWEKLFFGSGTQLSVL.

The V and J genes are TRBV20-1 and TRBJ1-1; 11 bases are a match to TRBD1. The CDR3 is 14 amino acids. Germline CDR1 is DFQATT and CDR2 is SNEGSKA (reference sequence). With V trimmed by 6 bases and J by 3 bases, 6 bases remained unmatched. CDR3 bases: TGCAGTGCCCCGCGGGACAGGGGGTACACTGAAGCTTTCTTT. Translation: CSAPRDRGYTEAFF.

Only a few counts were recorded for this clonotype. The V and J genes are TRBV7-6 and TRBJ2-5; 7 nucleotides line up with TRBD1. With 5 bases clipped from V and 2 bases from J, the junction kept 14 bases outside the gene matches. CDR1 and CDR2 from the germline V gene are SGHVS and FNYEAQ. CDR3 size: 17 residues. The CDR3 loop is CASSRRADRARQETQYF. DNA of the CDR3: TGTGCCAGCAGCCGTCGCGCAGACAGGGCCAGACAAGAGACCCAGTACTTC. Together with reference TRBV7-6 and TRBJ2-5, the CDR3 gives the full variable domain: GAGVSQSPRYKVTKRGQDVALRCDPISGHVSLYWYRQALGQGPEFLTYFNYEAQQDKSGLPNDRFSAERPEGSISTLTIQRTEQRDSAMYRCASSRRADRARQETQYFGPGTRLLVL.

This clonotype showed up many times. This CDR3 is CASSFGQGAEAFF. The CDR3 bases are TGCGCCAGCAGCTTTGGACAGGGGGCTGAAGCTTTCTTT. This chain links TRBV5-1 with TRBJ1-1; 10 nucleotides line up with TRBD1. The V and J ends lost 2 bases and 6 bases, in that order; junction bases with no gene match: 1. The CDR3 runs to 13 residues. CDR1 is SGHRS and CDR2 is YFSETQ in the germline V gene.

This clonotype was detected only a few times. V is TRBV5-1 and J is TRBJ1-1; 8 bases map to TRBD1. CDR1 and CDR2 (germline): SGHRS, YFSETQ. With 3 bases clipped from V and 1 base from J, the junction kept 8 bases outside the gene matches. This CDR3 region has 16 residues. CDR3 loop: CASSSRDRTENTEAFF. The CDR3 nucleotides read TGCGCCAGCAGCTCCAGGGACAGGACGGAGAACACTGAAGCTTTCTTT.

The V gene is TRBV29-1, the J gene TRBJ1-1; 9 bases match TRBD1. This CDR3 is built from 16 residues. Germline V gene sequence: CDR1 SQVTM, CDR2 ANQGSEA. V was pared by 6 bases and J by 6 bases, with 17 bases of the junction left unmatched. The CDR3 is CSVFGQGKEGTAEAFF. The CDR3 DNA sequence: TGCAGCGTGTTCGGACAGGGGAAAGAAGGGACCGCTGAAGCTTTCTTT.